This T cell receptor beta chain was sequenced for a study of cytomegalovirus exposure and HLA in healthy donors. Overall study results and limits: According to a later analysis, TCR clusters from the first cohort tended to co-occur in the approximately 120 validation repertoires.

With V trimmed by 0 bases and J by 4 bases, 5 bases remained unmatched. Per germline, CDR1 MNHEY and CDR2 SVGAGI. This CDR3 is 15 amino acids long. Concerning this clone itself: Its antigen is not known.

Sequencing was performed with immunoSEQ multiplex PCR; in TCRdb, only in-frame clones are kept and a portion is missing. The sample holds about 340,000 clones, 80% to 90% seen once. This clonotype was sampled from a woman between 18 and 30 years old in good health and CMV-seronegative. The chain couples TRBV6-5 to TRBJ2-5; 7 bases line up with TRBD1. The sequencing sample was made of PBMCs. CDR3: CASSYSRGGPETQYF. CDR3 nucleotides: TGTGCCAGCAGTTACTCGAGAGGGGGCCCAGAGACCCAGTACTTC.